A selection of T cell receptor beta chains follows, all from one sample in a study of a mutant IDH1 vaccine in newly diagnosed glioma. These receptors are not linked to any known antigen. Generated by immunoSEQ multiplex PCR, the TCRdb table keeps only in-frame clones and is missing some. The data contain some 33,000 clones, roughly 54% of them singletons. Sequenced material: PBMCs, taken from a glioma patient whose treatment included an IDH1 peptide vaccine. The source is a woman aged 18-29 years with glioma. Each CDR3 is given with its conserved first and last residue. D genes are given only for firm matches. Rows may omit the clone size; those that give it use once, few, many or a size class.

j_call d_call clone_size v_call cdr3_length cdr3_nt cdr3_aa
TRBJ1-3 - - TRBV28 16 TGTGCCAGCAGTTTATTCCGGGATACCTCTGGAAACACCATATATTTT CASSLFRDTSGNTIYF
TRBJ2-3 TRBD2 - TRBV7-3 15 TGTGCCAGCAGCTTAATGAGGGGACTAGCGGGAGCGCAGTATTTT CASSLMRGLAGAQYF
TRBJ2-5 - few TRBV9 15 TGTGCCAGCAGCGTAGCCAACGACAGACAAGAGACCCAGTACTTC CASSVANDRQETQYF
TRBJ2-3 TRBD2 few TRBV5-1 18 TGCGCCAGCAGCATAGCCATAAGCCTAGCGGGGGACATCGATACGCAGTATTTT CASSIAISLAGDIDTQYF
TRBJ2-1 TRBD1 - TRBV29-1 17 TGCAGCGTTGATCCTGGGCGGGACAGGGGAGTCTACAATGAGCAGTTCTTC CSVDPGRDRGVYNEQFF
TRBJ1-3 - - TRBV7-9 15 TGTGCCAGCAGCTTAGAGGGGGGATCTGGAAACACCATATATTTT CASSLEGGSGNTIYF
TRBJ2-1 TRBD2 - TRBV7-6 15 TGTGCCAGCAGCCCCTGGACTAGCGGGAGTGATGAGCAGTTCTTC CASSPWTSGSDEQFF
TRBJ1-6 TRBD1 - TRBV5-1 16 TGCGCCAGCAGCTCGACAGGGGCGAGGAGTAATTCACCCCTCCACTTT CASSSTGARSNSPLHF
TRBJ2-7 TRBD2 - TRBV11-3 17 TGTGCCAGCAGCTTTGAGACCCGGTCTAGCGGGAGGCGAGAGCAGTACTTC CASSFETRSSGRREQYF
TRBJ2-2 TRBD1 few TRBV5-4 16 TGTGCCAGCAGCTGGGGGGACAGGGGGTTCACCGGGGAGCTGTTTTTT CASSWGDRGFTGELFF
TRBJ1-1 TRBD1 - TRBV7-2 14 TGTGCCAGCAGCCCGGACAGGGTGAACACTGAAGCTTTCTTT CASSPDRVNTEAFF
TRBJ1-1 - - TRBV6-5 16 TGTGCCAGCAGTTACGACAGAGAAAAGGGGAACACTGAAGCTTTCTTT CASSYDREKGNTEAFF
TRBJ2-5 - - TRBV10-3 14 TGTGCCATCAGTGAGTCAGAGGGATTATCGGCCCAGTACTTC CAISESEGLSAQYF
TRBJ1-1 TRBD1 few TRBV7-2 13 TGTGCCAGCCGCCCCGGACAGGGGGCTGAAGCTTTCTTT CASRPGQGAEAFF
TRBJ2-4 - - TRBV14 16 TGTGCCAGCAGCTTCGATTTCGGGGGCTCCAAAAACATTCAGTACTTC CASSFDFGGSKNIQYF
TRBJ2-5 - - TRBV21-1 13 TGTGCCAGCAGTACACCTAGCCAAGAGACCCAGTACTTC CASSTPSQETQYF
TRBJ2-1 - - TRBV5-8 15 TGTGCCAGCAGCTTGGGAATTTGGGAAAACAATGAGCAGTTCTTC CASSLGIWENNEQFF
TRBJ2-1 - - TRBV9 13 TGTGCCAGCAGCGCAGCTCTCTACGGAGAGCAGTTCTTC CASSAALYGEQFF
TRBJ1-5 - - TRBV5-8 15 TGTGCCAGCAGCCCGGGGACACCTAGCAATCAGCCCCAGCATTTT CASSPGTPSNQPQHF
TRBJ2-3 - - TRBV6-1 15 TGTGCCAGCAGTGGCCGGACAGAAAGCACAGATACGCATTATTTT CASSGRTESTDTHYF
TRBJ2-2 TRBD1 - TRBV6-5 15 TGTGCCAGCAGTCGGACAGGGGACGGGACCGGGGAGCTGTTTTTT CASSRTGDGTGELFF
TRBJ1-4 - - TRBV7-9 13 TGTGCCAGCAGCTCGGGGGCATCTGAAAAACTGTTTTTT CASSSGASEKLFF
TRBJ1-5 - - TRBV5-8 14 TGTGCCAGCAGCTTGGACAGGGTAGGTCAGCCCCAGCATTTT CASSLDRVGQPQHF
TRBJ2-1 - - TRBV6-1 14 TGTGCCAGCAGGTTCGGGGGCCCGAGCAATGAGCAGTTCTTC CASRFGGPSNEQFF
TRBJ2-1 - - TRBV6-4 14 TGTGCCAGCAGTGACTCATACGGGGACAATGAGCAGTTCTTC CASSDSYGDNEQFF
TRBJ1-4 - - TRBV6-6 14 TGTGCCAGCGGGGGGCGGGGGCGCGATGAAAAACTGTTTTTT CASGGRGRDEKLFF
TRBJ2-2 TRBD1 - TRBV27 15 TGTGCCAGCAGTCTAGAGACAGGGCTCACCGGGGAGCTGTTTTTT CASSLETGLTGELFF
TRBJ2-5 - - TRBV19 15 TGTGCCAGTAGTATAGATGACCGGGGGATAGAGACCCAGTACTTC CASSIDDRGIETQYF
TRBJ2-3 - - TRBV2 13 TGTGCCAGCCAGGGGGGCCTTACAGATACGCAGTATTTT CASQGGLTDTQYF
TRBJ2-7 TRBD1 - TRBV14 14 TGTGCCAGCAGCCGACGGGACAGGGTGAACGAGCAGTACTTC CASSRRDRVNEQYF
TRBJ2-7 - once TRBV7-9 15 TGTGCCAGCAGCCCTGCCGACAGTTACGCCTACGAGCAGTACTTC CASSPADSYAYEQYF
TRBJ1-3 - - TRBV28 15 TGTGCCAGCAGTTTCTTCGTGAACTCTGGAAACACCATATATTTT CASSFFVNSGNTIYF
TRBJ1-2 - few TRBV7-9 14 TGTGCCAGCAGCTTAGGCGCAGGGGACGATGGCTACACCTTC CASSLGAGDDGYTF
TRBJ1-1 TRBD1 - TRBV19 15 TGTGCCAGTAGTATACAGGGGGCAGGTGTCACTGAAGCTTTCTTT CASSIQGAGVTEAFF
TRBJ2-5 - once TRBV25-1 11 TGTGGCAGCAGTGCCTCGGGGACCCAGTACTTC CGSSASGTQYF
TRBJ1-1 - few TRBV7-3 14 TGTGCCAGCAGCGAAGGTAGGGCGAACACTGAAGCTTTCTTT CASSEGRANTEAFF
TRBJ1-2 - few TRBV25-1 14 TGTGCCAGCAGTGAATATGGGCAGGGGAGAGGCTACACCTTC CASSEYGQGRGYTF
TRBJ2-1 TRBD2 - TRBV27 14 TGTGCCAGCAGTAGGACTAGCGGTTACAATGAGCAGTTCTTC CASSRTSGYNEQFF
TRBJ2-5 TRBD2 - TRBV11-3 17 TGTGCCAGCAGCCCTAGTAGGACTAGCGGGGCCCAAGAGACCCAGTACTTC CASSPSRTSGAQETQYF
TRBJ1-1 TRBD1 - TRBV5-1 14 TGCGCCAGCAGCTCAGGACAGGTGAACACTGAAGCTTTCTTT CASSSGQVNTEAFF
TRBJ2-1 TRBD2 - TRBV7-9 15 TGTGCCAGCAGCACCAGCGGGGGAGTCTACAATGAGCAGTTCTTC CASSTSGGVYNEQFF
TRBJ2-1 TRBD1 - TRBV5-6 15 TGTGCCAGCAGCTTTCGAGACAGGGGATCGAATGAGCAGTTCTTC CASSFRDRGSNEQFF
TRBJ1-2 TRBD1 once TRBV29-1 14 TGCAGCGTTGTGTTAGTAGGACAGGTTGGCGGCTACACCTTC CSVVLVGQVGGYTF
TRBJ2-7 - - TRBV7-9 14 TGTGCCAGCAGCTCACCCCTTTCTAGTTACGAGCAGTACTTC CASSSPLSSYEQYF
TRBJ1-1 TRBD1 - TRBV6-1 16 TGTGCCAGCAGTGGGTCCCGGGACAGACGGTGGACTGAAGCTTTCTTT CASSGSRDRRWTEAFF
TRBJ2-1 - - TRBV5-1 15 TGCGCCAGCAGCTCCGAAGGGACTCCACTCAATGAGCAGTTCTTC CASSSEGTPLNEQFF
TRBJ2-7 TRBD2 - TRBV10-1 16 TGCGCCAGCAGTGAGTTTTTGGAGGGTCCGGGGGGCGAGCAGTACTTC CASSEFLEGPGGEQYF
TRBJ2-5 TRBD2 - TRBV5-5 16 TGTGCCAGCTCGGCGGGAGTCGAGCGGCGAAAAAAGACCCAGTACTTC CASSAGVERRKKTQYF
TRBJ2-3 - - TRBV7-3 13 TGTGCCAGCAGCTCGCAACTAGCCGATACGCAGTATTTT CASSSQLADTQYF
TRBJ1-2 - - TRBV14 14 TGTGCCAGCAGCCAAGTACCAGGTTTAGATGGCTACACCTTC CASSQVPGLDGYTF